One sample yielded the 26 T cell receptor gamma chains listed below, sequenced in a study of human gamma delta and Vdelta1 T cells. Their antigens remain unidentified. TCRdb re-called clones from the PCR reads using CATT. The sample holds around 4,500 gamma-chain clones, about 32% seen once. The sequenced sample was Vdelta1 gamma-delta T cells from blood grown in culture (DOT cells). Receptors originate from a human donor in good health.

About this clone: Other DNA sequences of this sample code for an identical CDR3. The rearrangement links TRGV2 to TRGJ1 or TRGJ2. Germline lookup yields CDR1 EGSNGY and CDR2 YDSYNSKV. Trimming took 0 bases from V and 7 from J; bases not matched to a gene: 3. The CDR3 extends over 12 amino acids. CDR3: CATWDGRYKKLF. The CDR3 bases are TGTGCCACCTGGGACGGGCGCTATAAGAAACTCTTT.

The chain recombines TRGV4 with TRGJ1 or TRGJ2. This CDR3 is built from 11 residues. The junction had 5 bases not matched to a gene; V was cut back by 3 bases and J by 9 bases. Per germline, CDR1 EGSTGY and CDR2 YDSYTSSV. The CDR3: CATWDSLKKLF. CDR3 DNA sequence: TGTGCCACCTGGGATTCTCTTAAGAAACTCTTT.

This clone was recorded a few times. The chain has TRGV4 and TRGJ1 or TRGJ2. With V trimmed by 0 bases and J by 6 bases, 5 bases remained unmatched. CDR1 is EGSTGY, CDR2 YDSYTSSV, per germline. The CDR3 is made up of 13 amino acids. The CDR3 DNA reads as TGTGCCACCTGGGATGGGACGAGTTATAAGAAACTCTTT. Protein product: CATWDGTSYKKLF.

The genes are TRGV5 and TRGJ1 or TRGJ2. The CDR3 runs to 13 residues. Germline lookup yields CDR1 VINAFY and CDR2 YDVSNSKD. V shed 0 bases and J 12 bases; nucleotides not matched to a gene: 11. The CDR3 DNA reads as TGTGCCACCTGGGACAGGCCTCAATGTGGGAAACTCTTT. Translating gives CATWDRPQCGKLF.

Sample share makes this clone medium-sized. The rearrangement links TRGV4 to TRGJ1 or TRGJ2. CDR1 and CDR2 (germline): EGSTGY, YDSYTSSV. CDR3 size: 11 residues. J was trimmed by 7 bases and V by 3 bases; bases with no gene match: 3. CDR3 sequence (DNA): TGTGCCACCTGGGATATCTATAAGAAACTCTTT. The encoded protein is CATWDIYKKLF.

This chain uses TRGV5 with TRGJP2. This CDR3 contains 12 residues. Germline V lookup: CDR1 VINAFY, CDR2 YDVSNSKD. Trimming at V came to 3 bases and at J to 11 bases, leaving 6 bases not matched to a gene. The CDR3 is CATWDGAWIKTF. CDR3 coding DNA: TGTGCCACCTGGGACGGCGCATGGATCAAGACGTTT.

As regards this clone: A clone one base away is much larger, so this may be a read error. At the DNA level, this CDR3 is encoded by other sequences in the same sample as well. This sequence joins TRGV4 and TRGJ1 or TRGJ2. The CDR3 contains 13 residues. Germline trimming cut 0 bases from V and 4 bases from J; bases unmatched to any gene: 3. The germline V gene has CDR1 EGSTGY and CDR2 YDSYTSSV. The CDR3 protein is CATWDGRYYKKLF. DNA for the CDR3: TGTGCCACCTGGGATGGGCGATATTATAAGAAACTCTTT.

As regards this clone: Being one base from a much bigger clone, this may be a read error. The rearrangement joins TRGV2 to TRGJ1 or TRGJ2. Trimming at V came to 0 bases and at J to 5 bases, leaving 4 bases not matched to a gene. The CDR3 contains 13 residues. Germline CDR1 and CDR2: EGSNGY and YDSYNSKV. CDR3 sequence: CATWDGLNYKKLF. The DNA for the CDR3 is TGTGCCACCTGGGACGGGCTTAATTATAAGAAACTCTTT.

This clone is labeled medium-sized. V usage is TRGV4 and J usage is TRGJ1 or TRGJ2. The length of the CDR3 is 11 residues. CDR1 and CDR2 (germline): EGSTGY, YDSYTSSV. Germline trimming cut 6 bases from V and 3 bases from J; bases unmatched to any gene: 2. This CDR3 is CATWIYYKKLF. DNA for the CDR3: TGTGCCACCTGGATTTATTATAAGAAACTCTTT.

Note on this clone: With a much larger clone just one base away, this may be a read error. The chain uses TRGV2 and TRGJP2. The V gene's germline CDR1 is EGSNGY and CDR2 YDSYNSKV. This CDR3 has 13 residues. Here the CDR3 DNA reads TGTGCCACCTGGGATAGTATTGATTGGATCAAGACGTTT. Protein: CATWDSIDWIKTF.

The V call is TRGV9, the J call TRGJP2. The germline gives CDR1 GITISATS, CDR2 ISYDGTV (reference sequence). After removal of 2 bases from V and 9 bases from J, the junction contained 3 bases not matched to a gene. This CDR3 contains 12 residues. DNA for the CDR3: TGTGCCTTGTGGGAGGGGAATTGGATCAAGACGTTT. Translating it yields CALWEGNWIKTF.

In this sample, this clone is medium-sized. The chain joins TRGV3 to TRGJP2. V trimming: 4 bases; J trimming: 6 bases; junction bases outside the gene matches: 2. Germline V gene sequence: CDR1 VTNTFY, CDR2 YDVSTARD (reference sequence). CDR3 length: 12 residues. The CDR3 loop reads CATWEGDWIKTF. As DNA, the CDR3 is TGTGCCACCTGGGAAGGTGATTGGATCAAGACGTTT.

The chain couples TRGV4 to TRGJ1 or TRGJ2. Germline V lookup: CDR1 EGSTGY, CDR2 YDSYTSSV. CDR3 length: 15 residues. V lost 4 bases to trimming and J lost 6 bases; unmatched junction nucleotides: 15. The CDR3 bases are TGTGCCACCTGGGACGGCCCCCGGGCGGGTTATAAGAAACTCTTT. Translation gives CATWDGPRAGYKKLF.

This clone was counted only a few times. This sequence joins TRGV2 and TRGJ1 or TRGJ2. This CDR3 is built from 13 residues. Trimming removed 2 bases from V and 2 bases from J; junction bases left unmatched: 3. Germline V CDR1 and CDR2: EGSNGY, YDSYNSKV. CDR3 residues: CATWDEYYYKKLF. For the CDR3, the DNA is TGTGCCACCTGGGACGAATATTATTATAAGAAACTCTTT.

The table lists this clone with a few counts. The J gene is TRGJP1, the V gene TRGV10. TRGV10 is recorded as an ORF, its role being uncertain. Trimming at V came to 8 bases and at J to 0 bases, leaving 25 bases not matched to a gene. This CDR3 has 21 residues. The CDR3 region is CAAWELPNFGVCYTTGWFKIF. In DNA form, the CDR3 reads TGTGCTGCGTGGGAGTTACCCAATTTCGGCGTTTGCTATACCACTGGTTGGTTCAAGATATTT.

This chain links TRGV9 with TRGJ1 or TRGJ2. The CDR3 totals 13 residues. The germline gives CDR1 GITISATS, CDR2 ISYDGTV (reference sequence). The junction had 5 bases not matched to a gene; V was cut back by 0 bases and J by 6 bases. The CDR3 protein is CALWEVHCYKKLF. In nucleotides, the CDR3 is TGTGCCTTGTGGGAGGTGCATTGTTATAAGAAACTCTTT.

This clone appeared a few times. The chain joins TRGV2 to TRGJP. CDR3 size: 17 residues. CDR1 and CDR2 (germline): EGSNGY, YDSYNSKV. The J segment lost 6 bases and the V segment lost 0 bases, leaving 5 bases of the junction unmatched. CDR3: CATWDGPGELGKKIKVF. The CDR3 DNA reads TGTGCCACCTGGGACGGGCCGGGAGAGTTGGGCAAAAAAATCAAGGTATTT.

This clone has just a few counts. The chain employs TRGV4 and TRGJ1 or TRGJ2. Germline loops: CDR1 EGSTGY, CDR2 YDSYTSSV. CDR3 length: 12 amino acids. The J segment lost 9 bases and the V segment lost 0 bases, leaving 5 bases of the junction unmatched. The CDR3 DNA reads as TGTGCCACCTGGGATGGGGTTACTAAGAAACTCTTT. Protein: CATWDGVTKKLF.

As for this clone: This may be a read error: a much more frequent sequence differs by one nucleotide. The rearrangement uses TRGV2 and TRGJ1 or TRGJ2. The CDR3 is 14 residues long. Germline CDR1 is EGSNGY and CDR2 is YDSYNSKV. J lost 0 bases, V lost 2 bases, and 4 bases had no gene match. The DNA of the CDR3 is TGTGCCACCTGGGACGCTTCGAATTATTATAAGAAACTCTTT. This gives the protein CATWDASNYYKKLF.

V gene TRGV2 combines with J gene TRGJ1 or TRGJ2. Germline CDR1 and CDR2: EGSNGY and YDSYNSKV. This CDR3 region has 17 residues. J was trimmed by 1 base and V by 0 bases; bases with no gene match: 12. CDR3 protein: CATWDGQGANNYYKKLF. CDR3 sequence (DNA): TGTGCCACCTGGGACGGGCAAGGGGCTAACAATTATTATAAGAAACTCTTT.

This clone appeared a few times. The V call is TRGV4, the J call TRGJ1 or TRGJ2. Germline V gene data show CDR1 as EGSTGY and CDR2 as YDSYTSSV. V dropped 0 bases and J dropped 12; count of bases not matched to a gene: 2. The CDR3 totals 10 residues. The CDR3 is CATWDGGKLF. The CDR3 DNA reads as TGTGCCACCTGGGATGGGGGGAAACTCTTT.

A note on this clone: Since a much larger clone is just one base distant, this may be a read error. At the DNA level, this CDR3 is encoded by other sequences in the same sample as well. The rearrangement links TRGV3 to TRGJP2. The length of the CDR3 is 15 residues. Per the germline V gene, CDR1 is VTNTFY and CDR2 is YDVSTARD (reference sequence). Trimming removed 0 bases from V and 3 bases from J; junction bases left unmatched: 4. This chain's CDR3 is CATWDRRGSDWIKTF. The CDR3 bases are TGTGCCACCTGGGACAGGCGAGGTAGTGATTGGATCAAGACGTTT.

This clone showed up just a few times. V gene TRGV8 combines with J gene TRGJ1 or TRGJ2. The CDR3 is made up of 11 amino acids. The V and J ends lost 3 bases and 9 bases, in that order; junction bases with no gene match: 5. Germline values: CDR1 VENAVY, CDR2 YDSYNSRV. DNA of the CDR3: TGTGCCACCTGGGATGGGGCTAAGAAACTCTTT. Its translation is CATWDGAKKLF.

A note on this clone: A read error may account for a junction end that differs from germline. The chain has TRGV2 and TRGJ1 or TRGJ2. Germline assignment: CDR1 EGSNGY and CDR2 YDSYNSKV. The CDR3 covers 15 residues. The CDR3 coding sequence is TGTACCACCTGGGACGGGCCCCCATTTGGATATAAGAAACTCTTT. Translation: CTTWDGPPFGYKKLF.

V usage is TRGV4 and J usage is TRGJ1 or TRGJ2. Germline CDR1 and CDR2: EGSTGY and YDSYTSSV. There are 14 residues in the CDR3. The J segment lost 5 bases and the V segment lost 4 bases, leaving 11 bases of the junction unmatched. This CDR3 reads CATWDGKKDYKKLF. The CDR3 coding sequence is TGTGCCACCTGGGACGGGAAGAAAGATTATAAGAAACTCTTT.

The chain has TRGV2 and TRGJ1 or TRGJ2. With 0 bases clipped from V and 2 bases from J, the junction kept 7 bases outside the gene matches. The CDR3 contains 15 residues. CDR1 and CDR2 (germline): EGSNGY, YDSYNSKV. The CDR3 DNA reads TGTGCCACCTGGGACGGGCTTAATTATTATTATAAGAAACTCTTT. This encodes CATWDGLNYYYKKLF.